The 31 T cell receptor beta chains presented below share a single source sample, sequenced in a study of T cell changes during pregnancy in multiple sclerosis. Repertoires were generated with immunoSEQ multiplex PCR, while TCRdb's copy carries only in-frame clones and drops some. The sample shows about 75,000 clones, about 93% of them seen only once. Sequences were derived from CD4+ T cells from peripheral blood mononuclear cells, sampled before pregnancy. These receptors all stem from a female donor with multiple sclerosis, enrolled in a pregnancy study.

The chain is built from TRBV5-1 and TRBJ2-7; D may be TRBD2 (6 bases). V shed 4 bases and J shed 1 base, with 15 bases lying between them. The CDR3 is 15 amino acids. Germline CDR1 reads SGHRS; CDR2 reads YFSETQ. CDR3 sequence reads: CASSPRGLQSYEQYF. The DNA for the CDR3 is TGCGCCAGCAGCCCCCGGGGGTTACAGTCCTACGAGCAGTACTTC.

In DNA form, the CDR3 reads TGCAGCGTTCGGGAGGGGGTCTACGAGCAGTACTTC. Amino acids: CSVREGVYEQYF. J is TRBJ2-7 and V is TRBV29-1, with 8 bases lining up with TRBD2. The CDR3 is 12 amino acids. Germline V lookup: CDR1 SQVTM, CDR2 ANQGSEA. Losses at the gene ends were 5 bases for V and 3 bases for J; bases not matched to a gene: 3.

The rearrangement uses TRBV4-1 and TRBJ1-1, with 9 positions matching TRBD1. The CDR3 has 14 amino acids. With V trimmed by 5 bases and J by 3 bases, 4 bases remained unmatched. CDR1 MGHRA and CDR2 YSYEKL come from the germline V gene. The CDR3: CASSRQGGDTEAFF. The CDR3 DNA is TGCGCCAGCAGCAGACAGGGGGGGGACACTGAAGCTTTCTTT.

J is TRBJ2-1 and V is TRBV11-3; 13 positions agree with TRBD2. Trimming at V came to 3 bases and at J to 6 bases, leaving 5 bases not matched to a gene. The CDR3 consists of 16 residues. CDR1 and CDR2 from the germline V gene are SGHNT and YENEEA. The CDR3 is CASSFSGTSGANEQFF. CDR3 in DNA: TGTGCCAGCAGCTTCTCCGGGACTAGCGGGGCCAATGAGCAGTTCTTC.

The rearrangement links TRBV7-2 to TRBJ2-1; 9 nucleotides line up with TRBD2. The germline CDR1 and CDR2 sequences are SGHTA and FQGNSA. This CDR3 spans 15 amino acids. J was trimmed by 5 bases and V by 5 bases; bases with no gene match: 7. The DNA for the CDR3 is TGTGCCAGCAGCCCAGAAAGACTAGCGGACAATGAGCAGTTCTTC. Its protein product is CASSPERLADNEQFF.

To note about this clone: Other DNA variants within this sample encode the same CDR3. In nucleotides, the CDR3 is TGCGCCAGCAGCTTGGAACTAGCGAACACCGGGGAGCTGTTTTTT. Translation gives CASSLELANTGELFF. This chain links TRBV5-1 with TRBJ2-2; TRBD2 is a possible D gene (5 bases). The CDR3 runs 15 residues. From germline, CDR1 is SGHRS and CDR2 YFSETQ. V was pared by 0 bases and J by 0 bases, with 6 bases between.

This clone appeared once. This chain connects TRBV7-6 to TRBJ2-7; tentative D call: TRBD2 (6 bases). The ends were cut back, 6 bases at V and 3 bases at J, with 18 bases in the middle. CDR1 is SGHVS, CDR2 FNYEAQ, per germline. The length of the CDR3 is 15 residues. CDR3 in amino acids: CASRTRPGGSYEQYF. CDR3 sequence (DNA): TGTGCCAGCAGAACTAGACCCGGGGGAAGCTACGAGCAGTACTTC.

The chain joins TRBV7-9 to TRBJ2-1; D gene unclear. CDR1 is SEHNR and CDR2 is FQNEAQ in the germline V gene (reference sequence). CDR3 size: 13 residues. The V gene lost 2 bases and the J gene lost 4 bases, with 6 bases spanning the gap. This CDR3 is CASSLSIYNEQFF. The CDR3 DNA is TGTGCCAGCAGCTTAAGCATTTACAATGAGCAGTTCTTC.

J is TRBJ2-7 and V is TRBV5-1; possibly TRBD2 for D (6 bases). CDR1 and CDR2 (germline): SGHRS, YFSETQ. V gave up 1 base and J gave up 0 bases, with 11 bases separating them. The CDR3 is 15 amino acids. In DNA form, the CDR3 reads TGCGCCAGCAGCTTGAGGAGCGGGTCCTCCTACGAGCAGTACTTC. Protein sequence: CASSLRSGSSYEQYF.

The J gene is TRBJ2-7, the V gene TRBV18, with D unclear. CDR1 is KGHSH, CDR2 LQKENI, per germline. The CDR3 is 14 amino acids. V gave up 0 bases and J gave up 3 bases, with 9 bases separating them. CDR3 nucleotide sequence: TGTGCCAGCTCACCACCGGAGAATCGCTACGAGCAGTACTTC. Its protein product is CASSPPENRYEQYF.

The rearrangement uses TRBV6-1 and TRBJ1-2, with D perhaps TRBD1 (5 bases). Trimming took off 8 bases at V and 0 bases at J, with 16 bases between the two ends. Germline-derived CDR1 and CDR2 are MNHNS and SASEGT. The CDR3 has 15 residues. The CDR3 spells CASARGKGSNYGYTF. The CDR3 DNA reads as TGTGCCAGCGCAAGGGGAAAAGGGTCTAACTATGGCTACACCTTC.

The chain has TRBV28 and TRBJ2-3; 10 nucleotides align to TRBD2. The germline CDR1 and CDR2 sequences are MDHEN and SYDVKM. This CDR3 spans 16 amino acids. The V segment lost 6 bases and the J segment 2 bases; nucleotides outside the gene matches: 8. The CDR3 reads CASRSKLAGSTDTQYF. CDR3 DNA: TGTGCCAGCAGGTCCAAACTAGCGGGGTCCACAGATACGCAGTATTTT.

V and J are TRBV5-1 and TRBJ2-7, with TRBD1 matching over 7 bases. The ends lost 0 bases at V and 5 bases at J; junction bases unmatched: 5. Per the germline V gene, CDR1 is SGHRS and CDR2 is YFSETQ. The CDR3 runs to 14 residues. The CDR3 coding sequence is TGCGCCAGCAGCTTGGGACAGGGAGAACACGAGCAGTACTTC. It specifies CASSLGQGEHEQYF.

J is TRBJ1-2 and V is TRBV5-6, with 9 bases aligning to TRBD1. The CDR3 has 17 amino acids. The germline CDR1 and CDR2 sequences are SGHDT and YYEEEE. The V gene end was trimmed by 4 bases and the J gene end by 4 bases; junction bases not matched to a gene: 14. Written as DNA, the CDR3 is TGTGCCAGCAGCCCCGGGACAGGGCTTCGCCTTTTCTATGGCTACACCTTC. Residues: CASSPGTGLRLFYGYTF.

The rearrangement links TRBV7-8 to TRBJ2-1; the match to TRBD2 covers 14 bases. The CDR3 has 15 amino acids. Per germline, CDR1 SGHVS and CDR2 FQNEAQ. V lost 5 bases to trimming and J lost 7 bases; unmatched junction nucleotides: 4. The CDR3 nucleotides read TGTGCCAGCAGCCAGACTAGCGGGAGGGTAAATGAGCAGTTCTTC. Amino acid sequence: CASSQTSGRVNEQFF.

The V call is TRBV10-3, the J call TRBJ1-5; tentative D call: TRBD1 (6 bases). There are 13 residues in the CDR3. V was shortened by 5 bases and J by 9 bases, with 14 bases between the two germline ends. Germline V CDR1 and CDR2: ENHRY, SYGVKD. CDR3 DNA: TGTGCCATCAGTACGGACAGCGAGACGCCCCAGCATTTT. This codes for CAISTDSETPQHF.

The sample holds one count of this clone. The CDR3 loop is CAWSVLGGMNTGELFF. In DNA form, the CDR3 reads TGTGCCTGGAGTGTGTTGGGAGGCATGAACACCGGGGAGCTGTTTTTT. V is TRBV30 and J is TRBJ2-2, with D possibly matching TRBD2 (6 bases). The V gene's germline CDR1 is GTSNPN and CDR2 SVGIG (reference sequence). There are 16 residues in the CDR3. Trimming cost V 0 bases and J 1 base, with 12 bases left between them.

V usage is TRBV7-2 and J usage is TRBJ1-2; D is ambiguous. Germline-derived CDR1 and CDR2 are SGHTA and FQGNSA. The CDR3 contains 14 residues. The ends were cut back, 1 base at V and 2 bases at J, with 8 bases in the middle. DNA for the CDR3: TGTGCCAGCAGCTTAGGAACAGCAAACTATGGCTACACCTTC. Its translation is CASSLGTANYGYTF.

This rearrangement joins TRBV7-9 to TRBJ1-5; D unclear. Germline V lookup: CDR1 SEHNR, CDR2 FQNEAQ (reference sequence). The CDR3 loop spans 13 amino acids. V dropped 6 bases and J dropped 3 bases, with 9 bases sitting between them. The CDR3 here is CASSRQFNQPQHF. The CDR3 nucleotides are TGTGCCAGCAGTCGACAATTCAATCAGCCCCAGCATTTT.

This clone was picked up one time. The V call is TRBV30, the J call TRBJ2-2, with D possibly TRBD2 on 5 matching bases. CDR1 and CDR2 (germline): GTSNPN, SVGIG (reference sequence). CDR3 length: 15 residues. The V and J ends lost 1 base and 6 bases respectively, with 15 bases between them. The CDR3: CAWSGGRRNAGELFF. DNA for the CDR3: TGTGCCTGGAGTGGTGGGAGACGAAACGCCGGGGAGCTGTTTTTT.

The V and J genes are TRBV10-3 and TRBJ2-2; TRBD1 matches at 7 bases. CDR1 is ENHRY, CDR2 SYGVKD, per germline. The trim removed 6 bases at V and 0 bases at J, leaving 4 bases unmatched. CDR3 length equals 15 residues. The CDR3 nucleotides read TGTGCCATCAGGACCGGGACAGCGAACACCGGGGAGCTGTTTTTT. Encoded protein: CAIRTGTANTGELFF.

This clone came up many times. CDR3 loop: CASSLEQGYGYTF. The CDR3 DNA reads TGTGCCAGCAGCTTAGAACAGGGCTATGGCTACACCTTC. This chain links TRBV7-2 with TRBJ1-2, with D maybe TRBD1 (6 bases). This CDR3 spans 13 amino acids. V lost 1 base, J lost 4 bases, and 7 bases lay in between. CDR1 is SGHTA and CDR2 is FQGNSA in the germline V gene.

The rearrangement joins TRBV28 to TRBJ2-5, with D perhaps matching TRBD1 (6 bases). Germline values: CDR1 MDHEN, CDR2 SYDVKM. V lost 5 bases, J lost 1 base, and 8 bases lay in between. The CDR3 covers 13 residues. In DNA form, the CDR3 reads TGTGCCAGCAGTATGACAGGCCAAGAGACCCAGTACTTC. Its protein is CASSMTGQETQYF.

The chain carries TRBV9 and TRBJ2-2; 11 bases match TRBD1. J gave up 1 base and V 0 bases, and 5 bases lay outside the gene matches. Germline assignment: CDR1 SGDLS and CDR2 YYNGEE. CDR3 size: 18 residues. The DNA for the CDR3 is TGTGCCAGCAGCGTAGGGACAGGGGGCCGGAGGAACACCGGGGAGCTGTTTTTT. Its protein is CASSVGTGGRRNTGELFF.

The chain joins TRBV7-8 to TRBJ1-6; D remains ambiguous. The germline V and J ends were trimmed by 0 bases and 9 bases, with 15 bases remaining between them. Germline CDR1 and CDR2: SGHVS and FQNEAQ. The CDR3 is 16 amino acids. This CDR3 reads CASSLADAGSGSPLHF. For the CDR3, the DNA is TGTGCCAGCAGCTTAGCGGATGCGGGTAGTGGTTCACCCCTCCACTTT.

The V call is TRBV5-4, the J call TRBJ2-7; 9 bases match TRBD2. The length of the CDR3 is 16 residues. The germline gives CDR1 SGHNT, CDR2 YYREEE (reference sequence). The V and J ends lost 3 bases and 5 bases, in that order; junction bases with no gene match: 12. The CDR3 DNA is TGTGCCAGCAGCTCCGGGCGACTTAGCGGGAGTGACGAGCAGTACTTC. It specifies CASSSGRLSGSDEQYF.

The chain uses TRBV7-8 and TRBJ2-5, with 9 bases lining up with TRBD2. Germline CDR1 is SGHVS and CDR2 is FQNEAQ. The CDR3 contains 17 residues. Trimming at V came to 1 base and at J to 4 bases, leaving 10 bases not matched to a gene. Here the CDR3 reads CASSLVGRLAGRETQYF. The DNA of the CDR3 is TGTGCCAGCAGCTTAGTGGGGAGGCTAGCGGGGAGAGAGACCCAGTACTTC.

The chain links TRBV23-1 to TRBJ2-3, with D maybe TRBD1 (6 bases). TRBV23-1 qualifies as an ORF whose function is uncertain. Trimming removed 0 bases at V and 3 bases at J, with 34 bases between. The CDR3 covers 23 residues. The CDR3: CASSQSKSWATGIITESTDTQYF. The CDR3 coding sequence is TGCGCCAGCAGTCAATCGAAATCGTGGGCAACAGGGATCATAACTGAGAGTACAGATACGCAGTATTTT.

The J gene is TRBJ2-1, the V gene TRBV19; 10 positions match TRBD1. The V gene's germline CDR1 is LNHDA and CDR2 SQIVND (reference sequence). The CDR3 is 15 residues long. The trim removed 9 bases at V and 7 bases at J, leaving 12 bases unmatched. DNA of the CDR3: TGTGCCAGCACCGTACCGGGACAGGGGATAAATGAGCAGTTCTTC. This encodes CASTVPGQGINEQFF.

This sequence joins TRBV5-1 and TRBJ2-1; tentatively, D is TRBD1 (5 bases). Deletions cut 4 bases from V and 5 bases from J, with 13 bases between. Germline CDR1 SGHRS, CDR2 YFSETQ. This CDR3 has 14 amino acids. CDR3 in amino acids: CASSGDSNNNEQFF. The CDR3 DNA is TGCGCCAGCAGCGGAGACAGCAACAACAATGAGCAGTTCTTC.

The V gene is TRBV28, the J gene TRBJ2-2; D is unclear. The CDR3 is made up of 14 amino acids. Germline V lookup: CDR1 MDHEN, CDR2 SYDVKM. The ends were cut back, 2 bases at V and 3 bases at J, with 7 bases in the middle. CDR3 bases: TGTGCCAGCAGTTTAGTGGGCTACACCGGGGAGCTGTTTTTT. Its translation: CASSLVGYTGELFF.